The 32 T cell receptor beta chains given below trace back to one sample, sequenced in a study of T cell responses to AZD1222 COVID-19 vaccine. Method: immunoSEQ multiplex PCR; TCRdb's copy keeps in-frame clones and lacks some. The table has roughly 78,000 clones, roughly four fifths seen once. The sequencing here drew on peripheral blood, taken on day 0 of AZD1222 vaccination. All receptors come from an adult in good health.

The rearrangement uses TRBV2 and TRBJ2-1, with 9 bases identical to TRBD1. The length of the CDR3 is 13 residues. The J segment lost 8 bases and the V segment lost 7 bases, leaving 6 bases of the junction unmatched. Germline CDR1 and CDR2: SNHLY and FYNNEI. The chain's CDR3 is CASNPGQGYEQFF. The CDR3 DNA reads TGTGCCAGCAATCCGGGACAGGGCTATGAGCAGTTCTTC.

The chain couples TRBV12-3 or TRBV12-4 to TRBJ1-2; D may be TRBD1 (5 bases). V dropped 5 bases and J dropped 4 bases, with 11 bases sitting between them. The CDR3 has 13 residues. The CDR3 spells CASSPGQGYGYTF. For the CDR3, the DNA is TGTGCCAGCAGTCCCGGGCAGGGCTATGGCTACACCTTC.

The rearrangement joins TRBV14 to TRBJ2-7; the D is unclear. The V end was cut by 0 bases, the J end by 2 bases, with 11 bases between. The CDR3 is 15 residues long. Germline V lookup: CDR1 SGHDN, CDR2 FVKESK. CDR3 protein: CASSQELANAYEQYF. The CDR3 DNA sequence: TGTGCCAGCAGCCAAGAGTTGGCCAATGCCTACGAGCAGTACTTC.

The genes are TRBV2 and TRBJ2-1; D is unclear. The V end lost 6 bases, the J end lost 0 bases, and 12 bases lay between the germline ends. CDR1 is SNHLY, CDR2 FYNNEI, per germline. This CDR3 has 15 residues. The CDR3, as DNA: TGTGCCAGCAGCCCTCTAGGCGACTCCTACAATGAGCAGTTCTTC. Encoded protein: CASSPLGDSYNEQFF.

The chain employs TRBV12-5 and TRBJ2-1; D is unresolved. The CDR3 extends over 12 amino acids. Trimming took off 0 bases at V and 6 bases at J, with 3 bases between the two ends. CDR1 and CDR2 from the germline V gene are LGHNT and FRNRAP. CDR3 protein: CASGLVRNEQFF. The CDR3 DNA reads TGTGCTAGTGGTTTGGTCCGCAATGAGCAGTTCTTC.

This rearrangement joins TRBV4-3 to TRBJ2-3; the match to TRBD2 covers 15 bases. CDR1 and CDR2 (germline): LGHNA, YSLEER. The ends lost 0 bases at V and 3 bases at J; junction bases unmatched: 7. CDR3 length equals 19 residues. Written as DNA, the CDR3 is TGCGCCAGCAGCCAAGATGGACTAGCGGGGGGGATTATAACAGATACGCAGTATTTT. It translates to CASSQDGLAGGIITDTQYF.

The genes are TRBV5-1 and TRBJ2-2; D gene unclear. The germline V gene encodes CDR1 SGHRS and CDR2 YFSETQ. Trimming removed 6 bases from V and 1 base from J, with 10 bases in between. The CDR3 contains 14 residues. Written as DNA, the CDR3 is TGCGCCAGCAACCCCGGACGGAACACCGGGGAGCTGTTTTTT. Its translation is CASNPGRNTGELFF. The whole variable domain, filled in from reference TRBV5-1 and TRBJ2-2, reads KAGVTQTPRYLIKTRGQQVTLSCSPISGHRSVSWYQQTPGQGLQFLFEYFSETQRNKGNFPGRFSGRQFSNSRSEMNVSTLELGDSALYLCASNPGRNTGELFFGEGSRLTVL.

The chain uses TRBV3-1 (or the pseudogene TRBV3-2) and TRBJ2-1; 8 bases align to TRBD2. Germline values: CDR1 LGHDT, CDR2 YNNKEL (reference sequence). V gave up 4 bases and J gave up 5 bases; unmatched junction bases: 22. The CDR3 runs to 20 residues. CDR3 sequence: CASSRLCGGPQGSRNNEQFF. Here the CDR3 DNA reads TGTGCCAGCAGCCGCCTTTGCGGGGGGCCTCAGGGGTCCCGAAACAATGAGCAGTTCTTC.

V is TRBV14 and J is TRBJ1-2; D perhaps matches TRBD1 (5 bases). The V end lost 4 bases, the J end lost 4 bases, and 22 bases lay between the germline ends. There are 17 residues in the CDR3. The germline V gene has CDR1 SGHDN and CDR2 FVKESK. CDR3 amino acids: CASSPLNLPGKGYGYTF. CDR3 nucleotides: TGTGCCAGCAGCCCCCTAAATCTCCCAGGGAAGGGCTATGGCTACACCTTC. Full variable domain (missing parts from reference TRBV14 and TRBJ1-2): EAGVTQFPSHSVIEKGQTVTLRCDPISGHDNLYWYRRVMGKEIKFLLHFVKESKQDESGMPNNRFLAERTGGTYSTLKVQPAELEDSGVYFCASSPLNLPGKGYGYTFGSGTRLTVV.

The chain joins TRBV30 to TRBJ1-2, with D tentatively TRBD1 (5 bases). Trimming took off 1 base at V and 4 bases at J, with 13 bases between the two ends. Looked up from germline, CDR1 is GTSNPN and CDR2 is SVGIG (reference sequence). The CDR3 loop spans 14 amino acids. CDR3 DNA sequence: TGTGCCTGGAGTGGTCAAGGACACTGCTATGGCTACACCTTC. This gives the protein CAWSGQGHCYGYTF.

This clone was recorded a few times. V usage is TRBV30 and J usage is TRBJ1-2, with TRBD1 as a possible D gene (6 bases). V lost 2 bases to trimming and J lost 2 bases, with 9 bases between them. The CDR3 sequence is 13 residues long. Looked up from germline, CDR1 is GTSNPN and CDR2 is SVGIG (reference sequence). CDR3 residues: CAWSSQGNYGYTF. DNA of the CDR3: TGTGCCTGGAGTTCCCAGGGGAACTATGGCTACACCTTC. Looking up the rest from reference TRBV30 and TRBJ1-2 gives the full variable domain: SQTIHQWPATLVQPVGSPLSLECTVEGTSNPNLYWYRQAAGRGLQLLFYSVGIGQISSEVPQNLSASRPQDRQFILSSKKLLLSDSGFYLCAWSSQGNYGYTFGSGTRLTVV.

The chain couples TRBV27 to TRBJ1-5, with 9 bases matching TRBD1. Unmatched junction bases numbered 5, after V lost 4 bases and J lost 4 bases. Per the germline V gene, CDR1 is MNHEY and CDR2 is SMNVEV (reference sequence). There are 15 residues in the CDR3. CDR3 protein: CASSSTGGRNQPQHF. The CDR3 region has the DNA TGTGCCAGCAGTTCGACAGGGGGGCGTAATCAGCCCCAGCATTTT.

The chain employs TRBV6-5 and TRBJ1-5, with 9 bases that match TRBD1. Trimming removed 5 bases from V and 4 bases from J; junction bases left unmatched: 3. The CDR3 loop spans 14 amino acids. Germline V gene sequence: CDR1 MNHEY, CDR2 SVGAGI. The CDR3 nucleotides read TGTGCCAGCAGTCTGGACAGGGGAAATCAGCCCCAGCATTTT. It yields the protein CASSLDRGNQPQHF.

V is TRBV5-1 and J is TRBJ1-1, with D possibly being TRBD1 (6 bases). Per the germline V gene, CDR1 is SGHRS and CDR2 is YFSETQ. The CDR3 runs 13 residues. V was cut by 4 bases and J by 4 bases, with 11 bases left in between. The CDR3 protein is CASSLTGLTEAFF. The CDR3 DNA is TGCGCCAGCAGCCTTACAGGGCTCACTGAAGCTTTCTTT.

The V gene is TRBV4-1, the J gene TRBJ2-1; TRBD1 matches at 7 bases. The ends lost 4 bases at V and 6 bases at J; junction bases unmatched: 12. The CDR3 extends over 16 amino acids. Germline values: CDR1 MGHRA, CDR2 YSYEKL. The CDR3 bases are TGCGCCAGCAGCCCTCGGACAGGAACGCAGGCCAATGAGCAGTTCTTC. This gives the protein CASSPRTGTQANEQFF.

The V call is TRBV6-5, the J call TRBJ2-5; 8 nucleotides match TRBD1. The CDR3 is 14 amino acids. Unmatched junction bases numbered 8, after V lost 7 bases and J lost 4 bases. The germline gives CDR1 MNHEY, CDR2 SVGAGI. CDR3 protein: CASKKRTGTETQYF. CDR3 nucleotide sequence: TGTGCCAGCAAAAAACGGACAGGGACAGAGACCCAGTACTTC.

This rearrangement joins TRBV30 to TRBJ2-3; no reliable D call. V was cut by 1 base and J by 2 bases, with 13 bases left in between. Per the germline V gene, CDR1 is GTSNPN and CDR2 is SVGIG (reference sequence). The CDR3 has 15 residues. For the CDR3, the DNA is TGTGCCTGGAGTGGAACGAGGTCCTCCACAGATACGCAGTATTTT. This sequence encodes CAWSGTRSSTDTQYF.

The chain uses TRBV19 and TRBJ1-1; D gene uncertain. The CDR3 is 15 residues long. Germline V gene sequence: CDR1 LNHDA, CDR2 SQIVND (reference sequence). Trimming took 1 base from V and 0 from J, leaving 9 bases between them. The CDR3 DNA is TGTGCCAGTAGTATAGGAGTCAGAGTGAACACTGAAGCTTTCTTT. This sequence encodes CASSIGVRVNTEAFF.

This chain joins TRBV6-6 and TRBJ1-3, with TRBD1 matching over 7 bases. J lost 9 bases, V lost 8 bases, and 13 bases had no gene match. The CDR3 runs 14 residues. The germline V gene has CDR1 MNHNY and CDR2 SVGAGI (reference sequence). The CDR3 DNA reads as TGTGCCAGCGGTACTTCCGGGACAGATGGCACCATATATTTT. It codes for CASGTSGTDGTIYF.

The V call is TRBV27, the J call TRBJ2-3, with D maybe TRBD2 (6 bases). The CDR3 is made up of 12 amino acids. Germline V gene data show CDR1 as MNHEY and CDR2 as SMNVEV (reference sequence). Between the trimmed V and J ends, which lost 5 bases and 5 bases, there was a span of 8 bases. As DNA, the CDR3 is TGTGCCAGCAGTGGGGGAGGAGATACGCAGTATTTT. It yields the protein CASSGGGDTQYF.

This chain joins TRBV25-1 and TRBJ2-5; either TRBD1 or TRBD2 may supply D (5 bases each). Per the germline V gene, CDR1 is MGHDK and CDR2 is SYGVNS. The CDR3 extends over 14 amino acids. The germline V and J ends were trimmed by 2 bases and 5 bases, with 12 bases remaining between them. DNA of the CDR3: TGTGCCAGCAGTGAAGAGGGGCCCGCTGAGACCCAGTACTTC. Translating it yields CASSEEGPAETQYF.

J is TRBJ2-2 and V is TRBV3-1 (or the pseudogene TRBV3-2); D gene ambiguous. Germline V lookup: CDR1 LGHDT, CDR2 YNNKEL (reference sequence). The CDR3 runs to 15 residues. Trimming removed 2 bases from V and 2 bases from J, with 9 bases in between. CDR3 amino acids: CASSQNAANTGELFF. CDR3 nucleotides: TGTGCCAGCAGCCAAAACGCGGCCAACACCGGGGAGCTGTTTTTT.

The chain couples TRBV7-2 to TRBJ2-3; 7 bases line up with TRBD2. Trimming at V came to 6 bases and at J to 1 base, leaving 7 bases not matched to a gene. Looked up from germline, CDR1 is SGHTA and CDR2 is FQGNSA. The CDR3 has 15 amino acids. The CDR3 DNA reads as TGTGCCAGCAGTCTAGCGGTTCGGGGCACAGATACGCAGTATTTT. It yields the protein CASSLAVRGTDTQYF.

The DNA of the CDR3 is TGTGCCAGCAGCGCCCTTACCGACGGGGGTGGCTACACCTTC. Protein sequence: CASSALTDGGGYTF. The chain combines TRBV9 with TRBJ1-2; TRBD1 is a possible D gene (5 bases). The V gene's germline CDR1 is SGDLS and CDR2 YYNGEE. The CDR3 is made up of 14 amino acids. V was clipped by 3 bases and J by 7 bases, with 16 bases between them.

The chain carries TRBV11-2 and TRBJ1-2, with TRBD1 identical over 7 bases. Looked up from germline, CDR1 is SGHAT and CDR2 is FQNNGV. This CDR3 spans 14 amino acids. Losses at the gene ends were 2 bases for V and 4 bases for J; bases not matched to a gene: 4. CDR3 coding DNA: TGTGCCAGCAGCTTAATGGGACAGATCTATGGCTACACCTTC. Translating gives CASSLMGQIYGYTF.

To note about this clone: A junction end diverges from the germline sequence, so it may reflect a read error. Here the CDR3 reads CASSLEGASQPQHF. CDR3 sequence (DNA): TGTGCCAGCAGTTTAGAGGGGGCTAGTCAGCCCCAGCATTTT. The gene calls are TRBV7-9 and TRBJ1-5; TRBD1 aligns across 7 bases. CDR1 and CDR2 from the germline V gene are SEHNR and FQNEAQ (reference sequence). This CDR3 is built from 14 residues.

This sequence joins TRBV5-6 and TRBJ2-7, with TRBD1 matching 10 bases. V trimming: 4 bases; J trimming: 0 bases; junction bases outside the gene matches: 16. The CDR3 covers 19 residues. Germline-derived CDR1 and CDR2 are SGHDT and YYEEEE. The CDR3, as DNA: TGTGCCAGCAGCGAGACCGGGACAGGGGAGTACGCCAGCTCCTACGAGCAGTACTTC. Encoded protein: CASSETGTGEYASSYEQYF. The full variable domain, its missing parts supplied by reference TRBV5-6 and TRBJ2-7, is DAGVTQSPTHLIKTRGQQVTLRCSPKSGHDTVSWYQQALGQGPQFIFQYYEEEERQRGNFPDRFSGHQFPNYSSELNVNALLLGDSALYLCASSETGTGEYASSYEQYFGPGTRLTVT.

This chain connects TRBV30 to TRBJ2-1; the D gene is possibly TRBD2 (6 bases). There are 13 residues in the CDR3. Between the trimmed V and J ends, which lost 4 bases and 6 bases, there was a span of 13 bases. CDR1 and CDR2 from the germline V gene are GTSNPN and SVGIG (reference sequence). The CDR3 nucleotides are TGTGCCTGGACACGGGGACTTGTCAATGAGCAGTTCTTC. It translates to CAWTRGLVNEQFF.

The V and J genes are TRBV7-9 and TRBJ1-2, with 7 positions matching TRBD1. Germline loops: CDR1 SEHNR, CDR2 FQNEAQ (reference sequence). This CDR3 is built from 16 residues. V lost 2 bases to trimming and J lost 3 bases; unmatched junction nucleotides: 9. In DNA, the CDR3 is TGTGCCAGCAGCTTACAAGGGGGCGAGTATTACTATGGCTACACCTTC. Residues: CASSLQGGEYYYGYTF. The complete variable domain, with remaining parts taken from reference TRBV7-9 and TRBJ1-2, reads DTGVSQNPRHKITKRGQNVTFRCDPISEHNRLYWYRQTLGQGPEFLTYFQNEAQLEKSRLLSDRFSAERPKGSFSTLEIQRTEQGDSAMYLCASSLQGGEYYYGYTFGSGTRLTVV.

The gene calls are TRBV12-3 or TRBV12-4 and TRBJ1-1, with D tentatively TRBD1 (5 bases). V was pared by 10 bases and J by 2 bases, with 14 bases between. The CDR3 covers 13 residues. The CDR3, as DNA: TGTGCCACCATGGGGCAGATAAACACTGAAGCTTTCTTT. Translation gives CATMGQINTEAFF.

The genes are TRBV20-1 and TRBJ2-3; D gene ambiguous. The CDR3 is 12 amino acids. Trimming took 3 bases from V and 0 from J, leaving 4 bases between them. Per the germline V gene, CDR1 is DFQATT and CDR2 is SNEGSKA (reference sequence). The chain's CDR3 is CSASRSTDTQYF. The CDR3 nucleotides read TGCAGTGCTAGTCGGAGCACAGATACGCAGTATTTT.

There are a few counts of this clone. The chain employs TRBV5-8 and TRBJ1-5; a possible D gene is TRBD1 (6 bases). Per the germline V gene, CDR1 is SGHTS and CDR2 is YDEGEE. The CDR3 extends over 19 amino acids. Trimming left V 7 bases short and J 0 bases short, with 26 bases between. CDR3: CASGTNRDILPYSNQPQHF. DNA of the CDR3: TGTGCCAGCGGTACCAACAGGGACATACTCCCCTATAGCAATCAGCCCCAGCATTTT.